The present T cell receptor beta chain was sequenced within a study of T-cell memory formation after mild COVID-19. This clonotype has just a few counts. Using its own MiXCR run on the 5' RACE reads, TCRdb lists one record per CDR3 protein. Seen here are just over 400,000 distinct CDR3 sequences, around 22% observed once, and the top ten hold approximately 14%. Germline V gene lookup returns CDR1 SGHTA and CDR2 FQGNSA. V dropped 4 bases and J dropped 6 bases, with 19 bases sitting between them. This CDR3 contains 15 residues. The TCR comes from an adult woman who had mild COVID-19 (a few samples of this study predate the infection). Cell type and time point are not known. Sequences were obtained from PBMCs or a T cell subset sorted from them (not recorded which). The chain is built from TRBV7-2 and TRBJ2-7; D ambiguous. CDR3 sequence: CASSSESRVIGEQYF. The CDR3 DNA reads as TGTGCCAGCAGCTCCGAGTCAAGGGTGATAGGCGAGCAGTACTTC.